Listed below are T cell receptor beta chains from one sample, sequenced in a study of blood T cells in healthy people across ages. TCRdb ran MiXCR on the 5' RACE reads and lists one entry per CDR3 protein. The repertoire consists of 700,000 to 900,000 distinct CDR3 sequences, with around half occurring once and the leading ten covering about 42%. Sequenced input: blood. These receptor sequences come from a man aged 80 or over in good health. The CDR3 runs from the conserved cysteine through the conserved F or W. Fields, in order: D gene, V gene, J gene, clone size, CDR3 DNA, CDR3 protein. A D gene is named only where the DNA matches it firmly. Size values are once, few and many counts, or a class for expanded clones, and some rows have none.

NA	TRBV7-8	TRBJ2-7	few	TGTGCCAGCAGCGTAGGGGCCCTGTACGAGCAGTACTTC	CASSVGALYEQYF
NA	TRBV11-2	TRBJ2-1	many	TGTGCCAGCAGCTTAGGTGGTACAGGGTCAGTCTACAATGAGCAGTTCTTC	CASSLGGTGSVYNEQFF
TRBD1	TRBV6-2/TRBV6-3	TRBJ2-5	NA	TGTGCCAGCAGTCGGCAGGGGGCCCAGTACTTC	CASSRQGAQYF
NA	TRBV7-9	TRBJ2-4	few	TGTGCCAGCAGCTTAGGAGGTGACCCTAAAAACATTCAGTACTTC	CASSLGGDPKNIQYF
TRBD2	TRBV5-1	TRBJ2-4	NA	TGCGCCAGCAGCTCCCTAACGGGAGGGACTAACATTCAGTACTTC	CASSSLTGGTNIQYF
TRBD2	TRBV4-1	TRBJ2-1	NA	TGCGCCAGCAGCCAAGAAGGACTCAGCGGGAGACGGTATGAGCAGTTCTTC	CASSQEGLSGRRYEQFF
NA	TRBV7-8	TRBJ2-1	few	TGTGCCAGCAGCCCGGGGCGAGACAATGAGCAGTTCTTC	CASSPGRDNEQFF
NA	TRBV4-2	TRBJ2-6	few	TGTGCCAGCAGCCATGAAGGAGGCAGGGGGGCCAACGTCCTGACTTTC	CASSHEGGRGANVLTF
TRBD2	TRBV27	TRBJ2-1	few	TGTGCCAGTGGACTAGCGGGAGGTGCCGAGCAGTTCTTC	CASGLAGGAEQFF
NA	TRBV5-1	TRBJ2-1	NA	TGCGCCAGCAGCTTGGCGGCTAGTAGCTCCTACAATGAGCAGTTCTTC	CASSLAASSSYNEQFF
NA	TRBV6-6	TRBJ1-2	NA	TGTGCCAGCAGTTACTCGAGTCGGGGCGGAGGCTACACCTTC	CASSYSSRGGGYTF
NA	TRBV10-3	TRBJ2-7	NA	TGTGCCATCAGTGAGTTGACCGACACCGGCGAGCAGTACTTC	CAISELTDTGEQYF
NA	TRBV10-3	TRBJ1-2	few	TGTGCCATCAGGAAGGGGGGACCTAACTATGGCTACACCTTC	CAIRKGGPNYGYTF
NA	TRBV20-1	TRBJ2-5	NA	TGCAGTGCCCTAGGGCAGGGAGGCCCAGAGACCCAGTACTTC	CSALGQGGPETQYF
TRBD2	TRBV28	TRBJ2-1	NA	TGTGCCAGCAGGGTAGGAGCGGGAGGGTACCATGAGCAGTTCTTC	CASRVGAGGYHEQFF
TRBD1	TRBV7-2	TRBJ1-2	few	TGTGCCAGCAGCGCCCCGGGACAGCCCTATGGCTACACCTTC	CASSAPGQPYGYTF
NA	TRBV15	TRBJ2-7	NA	TGTGCCACCAGCAGAGCATACGGGTCCTACGAGCAGTACTTC	CATSRAYGSYEQYF
NA	TRBV5-6	TRBJ2-7	few	TGTGCCAGCAGCTTAATTGGGGTGACAGAGGCCTACGAGCAGTACTTC	CASSLIGVTEAYEQYF
NA	TRBV10-3	TRBJ2-4	few	TGTGCCACACGGGGCGGCTTTGGGGCCAAAAACATTCAGTACTTC	CATRGGFGAKNIQYF
NA	TRBV4-2	TRBJ1-6	NA	TGTGCCAGCAGCCAGATCGGGGCAGGGAGCTCCTATAATTCACCCCTCCACTTT	CASSQIGAGSSYNSPLHF
NA	TRBV28	TRBJ2-5	NA	TGTGCCAGCAGTCTCCCTCTCGCAGGCCAAGAGACCCAGTACTTC	CASSLPLAGQETQYF
TRBD2	TRBV20-1	TRBJ2-1	NA	TGCAGTGCTAGAGGGGCTCGGGGTAGCGGGACGTACAATGAGCAGTTCTTC	CSARGARGSGTYNEQFF
TRBD1	TRBV27	TRBJ2-6	NA	TGTGCCAGCAGTTTTCACAGGGGATCTGGGGCCAACGTCCTGACTTTC	CASSFHRGSGANVLTF
TRBD2	TRBV4-1	TRBJ2-7	NA	TGCGCCAGCAGCCAATGGGGTTATAACTCTAGCGGGAGGACGGTCGAGCAGTACTTC	CASSQWGYNSSGRTVEQYF
NA	TRBV15	TRBJ1-5	NA	TGTGCCACCAGCAGAGGCAATCAGCCCCAGCATTTT	CATSRGNQPQHF
TRBD1	TRBV7-9	TRBJ1-2	few	TGTGCCAGCAGCTCCACTGACAGGGGTGACTATGGCTACACCTTC	CASSSTDRGDYGYTF
TRBD1	TRBV5-1	TRBJ2-1	NA	TGCGCCAGCAGCTTGGGGGGACAGATTAACTACAATGAGCAGTTCTTC	CASSLGGQINYNEQFF
NA	TRBV12-3/TRBV12-4	TRBJ2-1	few	TGTGCCAGCAGTTGGGACTCCTACTCCTACAATGAGCAGTTCTTC	CASSWDSYSYNEQFF